The 5 T cell receptor beta chains presented below share a single source sample, sequenced in a study of blood T cell repertoires in COVID-19. Using immunoSEQ multiplex PCR, the repertoire was profiled, and TCRdb retains in-frame clones only, with some absent. The sample has some 100,000 clones; more than 85% are singletons. The material sequenced was peripheral blood. The origin of the receptors is a man in his sixties with acute or convalescent COVID-19.

This rearrangement joins TRBV27 to TRBJ1-4; 8 bases agree with TRBD1. This CDR3 spans 14 amino acids. V gave up 5 bases and J gave up 4 bases; unmatched junction bases: 3. CDR1 is MNHEY, CDR2 SMNVEV, per germline (reference sequence). The CDR3 region has the DNA TGTGCCAGCAGTCGACAGGGGAATAATGAAAAACTGTTTTTT. Its protein product is CASSRQGNNEKLFF.

This clone has just one count. The chain carries TRBV6-5 and TRBJ1-1; D is unresolved. Trimming removed 0 bases from V and 5 bases from J, with 13 bases in between. The CDR3 runs 15 residues. Germline V gene data show CDR1 as MNHEY and CDR2 as SVGAGI. CDR3 sequence reads: CASSYSSVWETEAFF. The DNA of the CDR3 is TGTGCCAGCAGTTACTCGTCGGTTTGGGAGACTGAAGCTTTCTTT.

V usage is TRBV6-5 and J usage is TRBJ2-2; D not resolved. This CDR3 has 13 residues. From germline, CDR1 is MNHEY and CDR2 SVGAGI. Between the trimmed V and J ends, which lost 8 bases and 5 bases, there was a span of 12 bases. The CDR3 DNA reads TGTGCCAGCCCGACGGTGAGGACCGGGGAGCTGTTTTTT. Its protein is CASPTVRTGELFF.

This clone was seen just once. V and J are TRBV5-1 and TRBJ1-1; 7 nucleotides align to TRBD1. Losses at the gene ends were 1 base for V and 3 bases for J; bases not matched to a gene: 3. The germline gives CDR1 SGHRS, CDR2 YFSETQ. The CDR3 consists of 14 residues. CDR3 in DNA: TGCGCCAGCAGCTTGAACAGGGGTGACACTGAAGCTTTCTTT. Amino acid sequence: CASSLNRGDTEAFF.

The sample holds one count of this clone. The rearrangement joins TRBV28 to TRBJ2-7, with 8 positions matching TRBD2. This CDR3 is 19 amino acids long. Germline assignment: CDR1 MDHEN and CDR2 SYDVKM. Trimming at V came to 2 bases and at J to 3 bases, leaving 18 bases not matched to a gene. Written as DNA, the CDR3 is TGTGCCAGCAGTTTAAGTACGGGACTAGTCGGAGCTGTTTTCTACGAGCAGTACTTC. It translates to CASSLSTGLVGAVFYEQYF.